Below are 28 T cell receptor beta chains sequenced from a single sample in a study of memory CD4+ T cells and cytomegalovirus serostatus. Single viable CD3+CD4+CD8-CD45RO+ cells were sorted as the memory CD4+ T cells. TCRdb keeps only in-frame clones here, not all; method: immunoSEQ multiplex PCR. The sample consists of tens of thousands of clones, under 90% of them appearing once. Specimen: memory CD4+ T cells from blood. These receptors originate from an adult in good health and CMV-seronegative. Some clones in this sample may be carry-over from other donors' samples.

This chain connects TRBV6-1 to TRBJ1-2; D uncertain. The germline CDR1 and CDR2 sequences are MNHNS and SASEGT. V lost 5 bases, J lost 4 bases, and 11 bases lay in between. This CDR3 comprises 13 residues. The CDR3 DNA follows: TGTGCCAGCAGTCCCCCCACGGGCTATGGCTACACCTTC. It encodes CASSPPTGYGYTF.

V and J are TRBV7-2 and TRBJ2-7; 7 bases match TRBD1. Germline lookup yields CDR1 SGHTA and CDR2 FQGNSA. The CDR3 contains 13 residues. V trimming: 1 base; J trimming: 7 bases; junction bases outside the gene matches: 4. The CDR3 region has the DNA TGTGCCAGCAGCTTAGAGGGGGCTCGGGAGCAGTACTTC. Its protein is CASSLEGAREQYF.

The chain carries TRBV30 and TRBJ2-2; 10 bases agree with TRBD1. V lost 0 bases to trimming and J lost 7 bases; unmatched junction nucleotides: 5. Germline values: CDR1 GTSNPN, CDR2 SVGIG (reference sequence). The CDR3 totals 15 residues. The CDR3 DNA is TGTGCCTGGAGTGTACTGACAGGGGGCATCGGGGAGCTGTTTTTT. Translating it yields CAWSVLTGGIGELFF.

Only one count was recorded for this clone. V is TRBV5-4 and J is TRBJ2-3; weak D call: TRBD2 (6 bases). Deletions cut 4 bases from V and 8 bases from J, with 11 bases between. Germline CDR1 SGHNT, CDR2 YYREEE (reference sequence). This CDR3 is built from 12 residues. This CDR3 reads CASSIQGGTQYF. Here the CDR3 DNA reads TGTGCCAGCAGCATCCAGGGAGGTACGCAGTATTTT.

This clone was recorded once. The chain employs TRBV27 and TRBJ2-7; possibly TRBD2 for D (5 bases). CDR1 is MNHEY, CDR2 SMNVEV, per germline (reference sequence). The CDR3 has 16 residues. V was pared by 5 bases and J by 1 base, with 18 bases between. This chain's CDR3 is CASSLLATPPSYEQYF. CDR3 coding DNA: TGTGCCAGCAGTCTTCTAGCAACCCCCCCGTCCTACGAGCAGTACTTC.

This clone was seen a handful of times. V usage is TRBV6-1 and J usage is TRBJ2-3; 7 bases are shared with TRBD2. Germline trimming cut 8 bases from V and 0 bases from J; bases unmatched to any gene: 8. The germline V gene has CDR1 MNHNS and CDR2 SASEGT. The CDR3 consists of 15 residues. The CDR3 protein is CASESGTISTDTQYF. The DNA of the CDR3 is TGTGCCAGCGAATCGGGGACTATTAGCACAGATACGCAGTATTTT.

The V call is TRBV28, the J call TRBJ1-3; D ambiguous. The germline V gene has CDR1 MDHEN and CDR2 SYDVKM. The CDR3 extends over 13 amino acids. V lost 3 bases and J 1 base, leaving 4 bases between the germline ends. The CDR3 DNA sequence: TGTGCCAGCAGTTTTATATCTGGAAACACCATATATTTT. This sequence encodes CASSFISGNTIYF.

The rearrangement joins TRBV5-5 to TRBJ2-2; maybe TRBD1 (6 bases). Germline CDR1 SGHKS, CDR2 YYEKEE (reference sequence). This CDR3 is 15 amino acids long. Between the trimmed V and J ends, which lost 2 bases and 4 bases, there was a span of 12 bases. CDR3 region: CASSFTGQATGELFF. The CDR3 nucleotides read TGTGCCAGCAGCTTTACGGGACAAGCCACCGGGGAGCTGTTTTTT.

The V and J genes are TRBV28 and TRBJ1-4; 7 bases fit TRBD1. The CDR3 loop spans 14 amino acids. V gave up 4 bases and J gave up 7 bases; unmatched junction bases: 6. The V gene's germline CDR1 is MDHEN and CDR2 SYDVKM. In DNA form, the CDR3 reads TGTGCCAGCAGTTCTGTGCCAGGGGGTGAAAAACTGTTTTTT. Translation gives CASSSVPGGEKLFF.

This clone was seen more than once but under ten times. The rearrangement joins TRBV6-1 to TRBJ1-2, with 7 nucleotides matching TRBD1. V dropped 5 bases and J dropped 4; count of bases not matched to a gene: 1. CDR1 and CDR2 (germline): MNHNS, SASEGT. This CDR3 region has 12 residues. The CDR3 sequence: CASSQGVYGYTF. The CDR3 DNA reads TGTGCCAGCAGTCAGGGGGTCTATGGCTACACCTTC.

A few counts support this clone. The rearrangement links TRBV9 to TRBJ2-2; no reliable D call. Trimming shortened V by 0 bases and J by 7 bases, and 7 bases separated the two germline ends. The CDR3 has 13 residues. Germline V lookup: CDR1 SGDLS, CDR2 YYNGEE. The CDR3 here is CASSVAGYGELFF. In nucleotides, the CDR3 is TGTGCCAGCAGCGTAGCTGGGTACGGGGAGCTGTTTTTT.

This chain connects TRBV18 to TRBJ2-7; the D call may be TRBD1 or TRBD2 (5 bases each). Between the trimmed V and J ends, which lost 6 bases and 7 bases, there was a span of 19 bases. Per germline, CDR1 KGHSH and CDR2 LQKENI. The CDR3 is 14 amino acids. The CDR3: CASSPPGRPEEQYF. CDR3 sequence (DNA): TGTGCCAGCTCCCCCCCGGGGCGGCCGGAAGAGCAGTACTTC.

The rearrangement uses TRBV4-1 and TRBJ2-7, with D perhaps matching TRBD1 (6 bases). Germline CDR1 reads MGHRA; CDR2 reads YSYEKL. This CDR3 spans 15 amino acids. The V gene lost 0 bases and the J gene lost 7 bases, with 16 bases spanning the gap. The CDR3 DNA sequence: TGCGCCAGCAGCCAAGAGGCACAGGGTGTAAGTGAGCAGTACTTC. This sequence encodes CASSQEAQGVSEQYF.

The rearrangement joins TRBV19 to TRBJ2-2; 9 nucleotides match TRBD1. CDR3 length equals 16 residues. Germline lookup yields CDR1 LNHDA and CDR2 SQIVND (reference sequence). J was trimmed by 5 bases and V by 1 base; bases with no gene match: 5. The DNA of the CDR3 is TGTGCCAGTAGTATAGTAGGGACAGGGAGGACCGGGGAGCTGTTTTTT. Amino acid sequence: CASSIVGTGRTGELFF. The variable domain in full, completed from reference TRBV19 and TRBJ2-2, reads DGGITQSPKYLFRKEGQNVTLSCEQNLNHDAMYWYRQDPGQGLRLIYYSQIVNDFQKGDIAEGYSVSREKKESFPLTVTSAQKNPTAFYLCASSIVGTGRTGELFFGEGSRLTVL.

In nucleotides, the CDR3 is TGTGCCAGCAGTGAGTACGAGCAGTACTTC. Translating it yields CASSEYEQYF. The chain recombines TRBV2 with TRBJ2-7; D gene uncertain. The CDR3 totals 10 residues. From germline, CDR1 is SNHLY and CDR2 FYNNEI. V was pared by 3 bases and J by 4 bases, with 1 base between.

This chain uses TRBV19 with TRBJ2-5, with 8 bases fitting TRBD1. V was pared by 4 bases and J by 5 bases, with 3 bases of the junction left unmatched. The CDR3 spans 13 residues. In germline, CDR1 is LNHDA, CDR2 SQIVND (reference sequence). For the CDR3, the DNA is TGTGCCAGTAGTACCAGGGGGCCGGAGACCCAGTACTTC. Translated, it gives CASSTRGPETQYF.

The chain uses TRBV9 and TRBJ2-1, with D possibly called TRBD1 or TRBD2 (5 bases each). Germline CDR1 SGDLS, CDR2 YYNGEE. V lost 7 bases and J 3 bases, leaving 5 bases between the germline ends. The CDR3 runs 11 residues. CDR3 in DNA: TGTGCCAGCGGGGGCTACAATGAGCAGTTCTTC. Translating it yields CASGGYNEQFF.

The gene calls are TRBV28 and TRBJ1-2, with a tentative D call TRBD1 (5 bases). The ends were cut back, 5 bases at V and 4 bases at J, with 17 bases in the middle. Per the germline V gene, CDR1 is MDHEN and CDR2 is SYDVKM. The CDR3 spans 15 residues. The CDR3 region has the DNA TGTGCCAGCAGTCCTCCTCCGGGACCGACCTATGGCTACACCTTC. It encodes CASSPPPGPTYGYTF.

This sequence joins TRBV18 and TRBJ1-1; 7 nucleotides agree with TRBD1. V was clipped by 4 bases and J by 5 bases; unmatched bases: 13. This CDR3 spans 16 amino acids. In germline, CDR1 is KGHSH, CDR2 LQKENI. The CDR3, as DNA: TGTGCCAGCTCACTTCGACAGGGCTCGACGGGGACTGAAGCTTTCTTT. Its translation: CASSLRQGSTGTEAFF. Full variable domain (outside the CDR3, taken from reference TRBV18 and TRBJ1-1): NAGVMQNPRHLVRRRGQEARLRCSPMKGHSHVYWYRQLPEEGLKFMVYLQKENIIDESGMPKERFSAEFPKEGPSILRIQQVVRGDSAAYFCASSLRQGSTGTEAFFGQGTRLTVV.

The chain recombines TRBV7-6 with TRBJ2-7; tentatively, D is TRBD2 (5 bases). The CDR3 consists of 15 residues. The germline V gene has CDR1 SGHVS and CDR2 FNYEAQ. Deletions cut 2 bases from V and 4 bases from J, with 15 bases between. The CDR3 sequence: CASSLNAGPSYEQYF. In nucleotides, the CDR3 is TGTGCCAGCAGCTTAAATGCGGGTCCTTCTTACGAGCAGTACTTC.

This chain joins TRBV5-4 and TRBJ2-5, with D unresolved. The ends were cut back, 0 bases at V and 5 bases at J, with 11 bases in the middle. The germline gives CDR1 SGHNT, CDR2 YYREEE (reference sequence). The CDR3 runs 14 residues. In DNA, the CDR3 is TGTGCCAGCAGCTTGGAGACGGGTGGGGAGACCCAGTACTTC. Translated, it gives CASSLETGGETQYF.

V usage is TRBV7-9 and J usage is TRBJ1-4; a weak D match, TRBD1 (5 bases). CDR1 and CDR2 (germline): SEHNR, FQNEAQ (reference sequence). V lost 1 base and J lost 7, with 10 bases in between. The CDR3 covers 14 residues. This CDR3 reads CASSLGGAGEKLFF. Written as DNA, the CDR3 is TGTGCCAGCAGCTTAGGGGGCGCTGGTGAAAAACTGTTTTTT. Based on the CDR3 plus reference TRBV7-9 and TRBJ1-4, the full variable domain is DTGVSQNPRHKITKRGQNVTFRCDPISEHNRLYWYRQTLGQGPEFLTYFQNEAQLEKSRLLSDRFSAERPKGSFSTLEIQRTEQGDSAMYLCASSLGGAGEKLFFGSGTQLSVL.

J is TRBJ2-1 and V is TRBV6-5; tentatively, D is TRBD1 or TRBD2 (5 bases each). Trimming shortened V by 5 bases and J by 4 bases, and 12 bases separated the two germline ends. The CDR3 is 14 residues long. Germline lookup yields CDR1 MNHEY and CDR2 SVGAGI. Here the CDR3 DNA reads TGTGCCAGCAGTCGGGACCCCACTTACAATGAGCAGTTCTTC. This sequence encodes CASSRDPTYNEQFF.

The chain recombines TRBV5-1 with TRBJ2-7; D unresolved. The germline gives CDR1 SGHRS, CDR2 YFSETQ. Trimming removed 1 base from V and 3 bases from J, with 11 bases in between. The length of the CDR3 is 14 residues. As DNA, the CDR3 is TGCGCCAGCAGCTTGTCAAACAGAAACTACGAGCAGTACTTC. Translated: CASSLSNRNYEQYF.

The chain employs TRBV7-9 and TRBJ2-5; D may correspond to TRBD1 or TRBD2 (5 bases each). Trimming stripped 5 bases from V and 4 bases from J, with 14 bases between. The CDR3 has 14 residues. Germline V gene data show CDR1 as SEHNR and CDR2 as FQNEAQ (reference sequence). The CDR3 DNA follows: TGTGCCAGCAGCCGCCAGGGTGGGGGAGAGACCCAGTACTTC. Its protein is CASSRQGGGETQYF. Combining the CDR3 with reference TRBV7-9 and TRBJ2-5 gives the whole variable domain DTGVSQNPRHKITKRGQNVTFRCDPISEHNRLYWYRQTLGQGPEFLTYFQNEAQLEKSRLLSDRFSAERPKGSFSTLEIQRTEQGDSAMYLCASSRQGGGETQYFGPGTRLLVL.

This clone is labeled as medium-sized. The chain carries TRBV7-3 and TRBJ2-2; possible D gene TRBD1, 5 bases. Trimming shortened V by 1 base and J by 1 base, and 7 bases separated the two germline ends. The CDR3 totals 15 residues. The germline CDR1 and CDR2 sequences are SGHTA and FQGTGA. The CDR3 DNA follows: TGTGCCAGCAGCTTAAATACAGGGAACACCGGGGAGCTGTTTTTT. Its translation: CASSLNTGNTGELFF.

V gene TRBV29-1 combines with J gene TRBJ1-2; D is possibly TRBD1 (6 bases). V shed 0 bases and J shed 8 bases, with 16 bases lying between them. CDR3 length equals 14 residues. The germline gives CDR1 SQVTM, CDR2 ANQGSEA. The CDR3 nucleotides read TGCAGCGTTGAAGATCCTCGACAGGCTCTGGGCTACACCTTC. Protein sequence: CSVEDPRQALGYTF.

CDR3 DNA: TGTGCCTGGGCGACAGGGGGCAATCAGCCCCAGCATTTT. It encodes CAWATGGNQPQHF. The chain employs TRBV30 and TRBJ1-5; 8 bases match TRBD1. CDR3 length equals 13 residues. Germline assignment: CDR1 GTSNPN and CDR2 SVGIG (reference sequence). With 5 bases clipped from V and 2 bases from J, the junction kept 2 bases outside the gene matches.